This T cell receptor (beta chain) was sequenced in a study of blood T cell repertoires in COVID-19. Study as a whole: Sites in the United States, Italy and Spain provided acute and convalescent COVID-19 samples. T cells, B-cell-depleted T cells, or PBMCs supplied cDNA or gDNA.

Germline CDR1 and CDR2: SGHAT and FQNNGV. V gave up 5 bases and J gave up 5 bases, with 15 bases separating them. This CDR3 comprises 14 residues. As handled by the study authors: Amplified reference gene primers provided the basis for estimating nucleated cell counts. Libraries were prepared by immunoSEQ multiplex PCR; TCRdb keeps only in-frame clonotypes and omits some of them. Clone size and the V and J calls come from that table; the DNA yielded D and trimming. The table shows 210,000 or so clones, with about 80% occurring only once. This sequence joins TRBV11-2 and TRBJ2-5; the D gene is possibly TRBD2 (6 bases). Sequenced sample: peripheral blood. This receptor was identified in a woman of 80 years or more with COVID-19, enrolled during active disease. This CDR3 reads CASSTRVREETQYF. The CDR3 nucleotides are TGTGCCAGCAGCACTAGAGTACGGGAGGAGACCCAGTACTTC. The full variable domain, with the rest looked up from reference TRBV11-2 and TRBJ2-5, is EAGVAQSPRYKIIEKRQSVAFWCNPISGHATLYWYQQILGQGPKLLIQFQNNGVVDDSQLPKDRFSAERLKGVDSTLKIQPAKLEDSAVYLCASSTRVREETQYFGPGTRLLVL.